One and the same sample provided the 6 T cell receptor beta chains below, sequenced in a study of cytomegalovirus exposure and HLA in healthy donors. Primers included in the PCR were 60 Vbeta and 13 Jbeta primers. The table came from immunoSEQ multiplex PCR; TCRdb's copy has only in-frame clones and leaves some out. The table shows 200,000 to 300,000 clones, with around 81% occurring only once. The sequencing sample was made of PBMCs. The receptor source for this set is a woman aged 60 to 75 in good health and CMV-seropositive.

The rearrangement links TRBV9 to TRBJ1-4, with D maybe TRBD1 (6 bases). Germline lookup yields CDR1 SGDLS and CDR2 YYNGEE. This CDR3 spans 13 amino acids. V was pared by 4 bases and J by 8 bases, with 12 bases between. CDR3 residues: CASSPPGVEKLFF. The CDR3 DNA follows: TGTGCCAGCAGCCCCCCAGGGGTCGAAAAACTGTTTTTT. Supplemented by reference TRBV9 and TRBJ1-4, the full variable domain reads DSGVTQTPKHLITATGQRVTLRCSPRSGDLSVYWYQQSLDQGLQFLIQYYNGEERAKGNILERFSAQQFPDLHSELNLSSLELGDSALYFCASSPPGVEKLFFGSGTQLSVL.

The genes are TRBV27 and TRBJ2-2; 11 bases are a match to TRBD2. Germline lookup yields CDR1 MNHEY and CDR2 SMNVEV (reference sequence). This CDR3 has 15 residues. After removal of 6 bases from V and 3 bases from J, the junction contained 3 bases not matched to a gene. DNA for the CDR3: TGTGCCAGCAGGAGACTAGCGGGACACACCGGGGAGCTGTTTTTT. The encoded protein is CASRRLAGHTGELFF.

A few counts support this clone. Relative to the germline gene, one junction end is altered; a read error may explain this. This sequence joins TRBV4-1 and TRBJ2-7, with 8 positions matching TRBD2. CDR1 is MGHRA, CDR2 YSYEKL, per germline. The CDR3 contains 16 residues. CDR3 loop: CASSQDRTSGTYEQYF. CDR3 in DNA: TGTGCCAGCAGCCAAGATCGAACTAGCGGAACCTACGAGCAGTACTTC.

There are a few counts of this clone. The chain has TRBV10-3 and TRBJ2-1; 8 nucleotides line up with TRBD2. CDR3 length: 15 residues. CDR1 and CDR2 from the germline V gene are ENHRY and SYGVKD. V lost 3 bases, J lost 6 bases, and 7 bases stayed unmatched. In nucleotides, the CDR3 is TGTGCCATCAGTGAATGGACTAGCTCTGTCAATGAGCAGTTCTTC. Its protein product is CAISEWTSSVNEQFF.

This clone was seen a few times. The V and J genes are TRBV4-1 and TRBJ2-2; the D gene is possibly TRBD1 (6 bases). Trimming removed 2 bases from V and 5 bases from J, with 9 bases in between. The CDR3 is 14 amino acids. CDR1 and CDR2 from the germline V gene are MGHRA and YSYEKL. The CDR3 here is CASSQPQGTGELFF. Written as DNA, the CDR3 is TGCGCCAGCAGCCAACCCCAGGGGACCGGGGAGCTGTTTTTT.

The chain joins TRBV7-2 to TRBJ2-7; 8 bases are shared with TRBD2. Trimming removed 1 base from V and 2 bases from J; junction bases left unmatched: 4. This CDR3 region has 15 residues. Germline V gene data show CDR1 as SGHTA and CDR2 as FQGNSA. The CDR3 nucleotides are TGTGCCAGCAGCTTAGTGGCGGGAGGAACCTACGAGCAGTACTTC. It encodes CASSLVAGGTYEQYF.